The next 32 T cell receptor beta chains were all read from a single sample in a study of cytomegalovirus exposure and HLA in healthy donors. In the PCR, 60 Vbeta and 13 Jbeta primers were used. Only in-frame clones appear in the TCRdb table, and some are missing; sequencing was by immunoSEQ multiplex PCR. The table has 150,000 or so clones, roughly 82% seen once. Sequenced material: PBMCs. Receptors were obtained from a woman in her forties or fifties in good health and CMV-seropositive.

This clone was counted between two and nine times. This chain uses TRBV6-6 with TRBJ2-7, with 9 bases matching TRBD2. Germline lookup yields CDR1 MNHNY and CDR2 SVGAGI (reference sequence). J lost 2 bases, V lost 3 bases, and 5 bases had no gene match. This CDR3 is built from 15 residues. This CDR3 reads CASSYGTSLTYEQYF. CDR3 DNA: TGTGCCAGCAGTTATGGGACTAGCTTAACCTACGAGCAGTACTTC.

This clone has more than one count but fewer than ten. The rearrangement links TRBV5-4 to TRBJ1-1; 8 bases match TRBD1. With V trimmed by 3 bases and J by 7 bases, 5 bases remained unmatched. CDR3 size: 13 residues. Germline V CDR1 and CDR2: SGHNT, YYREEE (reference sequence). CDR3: CASSYDRGSEAFF. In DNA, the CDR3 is TGTGCCAGCAGCTATGACAGGGGCAGTGAAGCTTTCTTT.

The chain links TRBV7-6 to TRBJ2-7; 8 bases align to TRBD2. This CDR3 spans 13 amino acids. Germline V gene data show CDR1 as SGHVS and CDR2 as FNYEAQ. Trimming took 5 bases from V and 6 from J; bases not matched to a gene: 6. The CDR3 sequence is CASSPPGLVEQYF. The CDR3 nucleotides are TGTGCCAGCAGCCCGCCGGGACTAGTCGAGCAGTACTTC.

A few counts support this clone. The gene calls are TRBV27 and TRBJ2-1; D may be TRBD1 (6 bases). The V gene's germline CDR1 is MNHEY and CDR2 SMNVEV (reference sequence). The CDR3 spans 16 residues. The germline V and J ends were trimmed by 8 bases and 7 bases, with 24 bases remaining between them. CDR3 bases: TGTGCCAGCCTGCCTGTAGGCCAAGGGGGTATTAATGAGCAGTTCTTC. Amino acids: CASLPVGQGGINEQFF.

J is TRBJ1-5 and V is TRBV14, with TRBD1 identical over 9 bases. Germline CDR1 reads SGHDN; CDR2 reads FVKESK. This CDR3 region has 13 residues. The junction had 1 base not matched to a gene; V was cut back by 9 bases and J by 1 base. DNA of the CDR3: TGTGCCAGTGACAGGGGGAGCAATCAGCCCCAGCATTTT. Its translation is CASDRGSNQPQHF.

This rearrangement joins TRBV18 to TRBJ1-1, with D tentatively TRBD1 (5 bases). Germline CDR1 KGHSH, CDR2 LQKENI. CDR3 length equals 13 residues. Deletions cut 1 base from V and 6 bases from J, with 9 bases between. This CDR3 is CASSPLPGAEAFF. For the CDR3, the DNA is TGTGCCAGCTCACCACTTCCGGGGGCTGAAGCTTTCTTT.

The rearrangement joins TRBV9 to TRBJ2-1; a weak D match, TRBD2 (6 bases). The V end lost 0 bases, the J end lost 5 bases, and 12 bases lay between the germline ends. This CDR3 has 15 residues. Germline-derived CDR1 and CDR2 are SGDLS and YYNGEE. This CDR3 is CASSVEGRTDNEQFF. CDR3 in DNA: TGTGCCAGCAGCGTAGAGGGGAGGACGGACAATGAGCAGTTCTTC.

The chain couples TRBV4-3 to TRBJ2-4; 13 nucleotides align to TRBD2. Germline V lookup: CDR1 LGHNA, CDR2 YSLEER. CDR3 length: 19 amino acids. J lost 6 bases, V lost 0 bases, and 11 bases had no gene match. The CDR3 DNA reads TGCGCCAGCAGCCAAGATATCCCAAGGACTAGCGGGGGCTCAAACATTCAGTACTTC. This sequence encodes CASSQDIPRTSGGSNIQYF.

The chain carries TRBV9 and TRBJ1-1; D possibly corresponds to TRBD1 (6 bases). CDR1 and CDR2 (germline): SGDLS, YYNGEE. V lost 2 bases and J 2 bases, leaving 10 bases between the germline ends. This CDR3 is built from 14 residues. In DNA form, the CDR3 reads TGTGCCAGCAGCGTCGGGGGGCCCAACACTGAAGCTTTCTTT. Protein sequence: CASSVGGPNTEAFF.

In DNA, the CDR3 is TGTGCCAGCAGGCTAGCGGGGCACACAGATACGCAGTATTTT. Translating gives CASRLAGHTDTQYF. The rearrangement uses TRBV6-5 and TRBJ2-3; 9 bases agree with TRBD2. This CDR3 has 14 residues. V lost 6 bases and J lost 2; bases outside the gene matches: 3. In germline, CDR1 is MNHEY, CDR2 SVGAGI.

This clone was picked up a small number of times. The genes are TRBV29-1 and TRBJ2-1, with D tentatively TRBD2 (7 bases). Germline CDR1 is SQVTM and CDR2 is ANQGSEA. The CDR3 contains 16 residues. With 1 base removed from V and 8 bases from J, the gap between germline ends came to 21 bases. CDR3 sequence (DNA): TGCAGCGTTGAAGGTGTCAGGGGAGGGAAAAAAGATGAGCAGTTCTTC. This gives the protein CSVEGVRGGKKDEQFF.

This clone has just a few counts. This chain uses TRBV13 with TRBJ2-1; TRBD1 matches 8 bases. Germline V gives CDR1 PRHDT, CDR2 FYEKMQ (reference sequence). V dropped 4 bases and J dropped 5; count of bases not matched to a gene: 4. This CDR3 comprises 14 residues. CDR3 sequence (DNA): TGTGCCAGCAGCTGGAGGGACAGGAACAATGAGCAGTTCTTC. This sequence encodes CASSWRDRNNEQFF.

The CDR3 region has the DNA TGTGCCAGCTCCCCAGGGACAGGGGGGACACCCCTCCACTTT. It translates to CASSPGTGGTPLHF. This chain joins TRBV18 and TRBJ1-6; 11 bases are shared with TRBD1. This CDR3 has 14 residues. Germline CDR1 KGHSH, CDR2 LQKENI. Trimming removed 6 bases from V and 11 bases from J; junction bases left unmatched: 6.

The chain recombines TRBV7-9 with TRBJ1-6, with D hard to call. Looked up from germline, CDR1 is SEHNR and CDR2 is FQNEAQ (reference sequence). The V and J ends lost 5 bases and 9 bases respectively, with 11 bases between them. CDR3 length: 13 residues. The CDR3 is CASSPLAGSPLHF. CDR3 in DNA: TGTGCCAGCAGCCCACTAGCGGGTTCACCCCTCCACTTT.

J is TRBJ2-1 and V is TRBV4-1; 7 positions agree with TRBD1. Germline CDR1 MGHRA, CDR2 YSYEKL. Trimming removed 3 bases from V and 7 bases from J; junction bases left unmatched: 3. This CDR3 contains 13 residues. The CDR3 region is CASSQRQGNEQFF. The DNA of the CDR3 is TGCGCCAGCAGCCAGCGACAGGGTAATGAGCAGTTCTTC.

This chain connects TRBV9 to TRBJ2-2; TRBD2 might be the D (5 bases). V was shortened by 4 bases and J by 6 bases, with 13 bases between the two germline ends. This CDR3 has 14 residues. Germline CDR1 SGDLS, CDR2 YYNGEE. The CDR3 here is CASSSTAGAGELFF. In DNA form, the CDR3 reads TGTGCCAGCAGCTCGACGGCCGGGGCCGGGGAGCTGTTTTTT. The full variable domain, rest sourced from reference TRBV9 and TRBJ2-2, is DSGVTQTPKHLITATGQRVTLRCSPRSGDLSVYWYQQSLDQGLQFLIQYYNGEERAKGNILERFSAQQFPDLHSELNLSSLELGDSALYFCASSSTAGAGELFFGEGSRLTVL.

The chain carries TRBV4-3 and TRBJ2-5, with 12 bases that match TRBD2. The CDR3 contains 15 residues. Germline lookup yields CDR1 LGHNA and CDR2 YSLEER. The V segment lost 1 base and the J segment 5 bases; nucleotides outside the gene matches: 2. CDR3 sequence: CASSQGTSGVETQYF. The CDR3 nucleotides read TGCGCCAGCAGCCAAGGGACTAGCGGGGTTGAGACCCAGTACTTC.

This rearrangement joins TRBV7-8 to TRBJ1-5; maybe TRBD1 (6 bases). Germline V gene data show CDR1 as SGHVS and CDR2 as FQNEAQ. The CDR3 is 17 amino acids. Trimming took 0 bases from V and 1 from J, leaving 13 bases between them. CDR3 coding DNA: TGTGCCAGCAGCTTAGCTCGGGGGGGCCTCAGCAATCAGCCCCAGCATTTT. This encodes CASSLARGGLSNQPQHF.

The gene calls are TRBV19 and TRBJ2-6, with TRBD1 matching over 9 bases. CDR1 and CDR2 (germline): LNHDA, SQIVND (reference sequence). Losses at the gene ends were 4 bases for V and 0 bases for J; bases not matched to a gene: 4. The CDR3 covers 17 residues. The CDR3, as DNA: TGTGCCAGTAGTAGGGGACAGGGAGGCTCTGGGGCCAACGTCCTGACTTTC. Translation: CASSRGQGGSGANVLTF.

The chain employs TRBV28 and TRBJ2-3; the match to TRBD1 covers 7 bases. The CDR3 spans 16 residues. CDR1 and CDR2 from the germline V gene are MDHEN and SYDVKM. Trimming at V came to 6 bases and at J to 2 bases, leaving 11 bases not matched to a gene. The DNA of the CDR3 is TGTGCCAGCAGCCTAACCAGACAGGGTTACACAGATACGCAGTATTTT. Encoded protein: CASSLTRQGYTDTQYF.

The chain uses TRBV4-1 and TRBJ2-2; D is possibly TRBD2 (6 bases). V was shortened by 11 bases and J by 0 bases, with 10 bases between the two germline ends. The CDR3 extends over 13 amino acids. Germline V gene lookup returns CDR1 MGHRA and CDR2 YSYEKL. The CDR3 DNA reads TGCGCCGGGGAGGCCTCGAACACCGGGGAGCTGTTTTTT. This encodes CAGEASNTGELFF.

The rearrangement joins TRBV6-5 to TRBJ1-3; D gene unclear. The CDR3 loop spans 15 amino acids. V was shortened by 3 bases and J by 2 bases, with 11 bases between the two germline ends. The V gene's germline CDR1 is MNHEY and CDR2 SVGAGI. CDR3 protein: CASSYSTGTGNTIYF. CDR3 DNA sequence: TGTGCCAGCAGTTATTCCACCGGTACTGGAAACACCATATATTTT.

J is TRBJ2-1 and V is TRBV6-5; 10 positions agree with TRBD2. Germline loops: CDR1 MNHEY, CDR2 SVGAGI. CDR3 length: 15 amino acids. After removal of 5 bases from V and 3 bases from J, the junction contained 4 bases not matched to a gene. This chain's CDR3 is CASSPSGGFYNEQFF. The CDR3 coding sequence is TGTGCCAGCAGTCCTAGCGGGGGCTTCTACAATGAGCAGTTCTTC.

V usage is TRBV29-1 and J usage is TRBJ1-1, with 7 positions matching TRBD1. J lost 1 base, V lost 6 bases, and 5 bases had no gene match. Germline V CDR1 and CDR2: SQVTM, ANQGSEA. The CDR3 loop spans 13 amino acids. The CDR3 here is CSVDRQGNTEAFF. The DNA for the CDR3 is TGCAGCGTGGATCGACAGGGGAACACTGAAGCTTTCTTT.

The chain's CDR3 is CASSQGLAGGLRETDTQYF. The CDR3 DNA follows: TGTGCCAGCAGCCAGGGACTAGCGGGGGGCCTTCGGGAAACAGATACGCAGTATTTT. The chain combines TRBV5-6 with TRBJ2-3; 15 bases fit TRBD2. After removal of 4 bases from V and 3 bases from J, the junction contained 12 bases not matched to a gene. Germline V CDR1 and CDR2: SGHDT, YYEEEE. The CDR3 consists of 19 residues.

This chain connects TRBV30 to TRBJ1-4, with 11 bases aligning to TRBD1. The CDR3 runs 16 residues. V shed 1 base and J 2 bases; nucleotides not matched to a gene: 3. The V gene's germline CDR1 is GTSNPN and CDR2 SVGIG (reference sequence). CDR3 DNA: TGTGCCTGGAGTGCCGGGACAGGGGGTACTAATGAAAAACTGTTTTTT. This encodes CAWSAGTGGTNEKLFF.

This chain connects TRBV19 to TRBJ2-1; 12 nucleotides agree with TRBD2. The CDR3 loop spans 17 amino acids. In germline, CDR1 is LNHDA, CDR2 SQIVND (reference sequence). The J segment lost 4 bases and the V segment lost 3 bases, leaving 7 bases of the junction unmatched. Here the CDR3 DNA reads TGTGCCAGTAGTATCCCCTCACTAGCGGGGGGTTACAATGAGCAGTTCTTC. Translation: CASSIPSLAGGYNEQFF.

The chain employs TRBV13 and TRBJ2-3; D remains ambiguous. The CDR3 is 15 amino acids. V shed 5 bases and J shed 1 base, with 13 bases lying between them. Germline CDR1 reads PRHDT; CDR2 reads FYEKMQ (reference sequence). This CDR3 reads CASSPSTPGTDTQYF. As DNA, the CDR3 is TGTGCCAGCAGCCCGAGCACGCCGGGCACAGATACGCAGTATTTT. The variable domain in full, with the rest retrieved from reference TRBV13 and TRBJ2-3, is AAGVIQSPRHLIKEKRETATLKCYPIPRHDTVYWYQQGPGQDPQFLISFYEKMQSDKGSIPDRFSAQQFSDYHSELNMSSLELGDSALYFCASSPSTPGTDTQYFGPGTRLTVL.

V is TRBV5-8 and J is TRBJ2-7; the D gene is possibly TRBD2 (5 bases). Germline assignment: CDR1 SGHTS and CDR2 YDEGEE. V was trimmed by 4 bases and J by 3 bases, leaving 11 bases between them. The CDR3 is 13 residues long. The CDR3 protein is CASSPRDGYEQYF. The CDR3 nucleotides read TGTGCCAGCAGCCCGAGGGATGGCTACGAGCAGTACTTC.

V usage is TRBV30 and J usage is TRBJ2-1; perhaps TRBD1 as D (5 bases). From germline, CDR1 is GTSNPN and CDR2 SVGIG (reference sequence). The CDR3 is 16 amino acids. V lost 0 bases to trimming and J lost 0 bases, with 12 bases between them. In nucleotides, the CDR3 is TGTGCCTGGAGTGTACGACAGACCAGCTCCTACAATGAGCAGTTCTTC. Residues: CAWSVRQTSSYNEQFF.

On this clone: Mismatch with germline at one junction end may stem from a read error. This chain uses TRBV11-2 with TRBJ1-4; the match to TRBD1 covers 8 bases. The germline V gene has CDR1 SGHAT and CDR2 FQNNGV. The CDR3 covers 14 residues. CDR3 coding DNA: TGTGCCGGCAGCACCGGACAGGGTGCGGAAAAACTGTTTTTT. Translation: CAGSTGQGAEKLFF.

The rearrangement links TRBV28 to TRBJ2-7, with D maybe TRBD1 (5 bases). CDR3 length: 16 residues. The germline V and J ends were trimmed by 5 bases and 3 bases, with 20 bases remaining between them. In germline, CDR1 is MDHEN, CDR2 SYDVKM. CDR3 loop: CASSPPSGRAVYEQYF. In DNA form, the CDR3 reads TGTGCCAGCAGTCCGCCCTCGGGCAGGGCGGTCTACGAGCAGTACTTC. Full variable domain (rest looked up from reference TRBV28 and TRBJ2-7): DVKVTQSSRYLVKRTGEKVFLECVQDMDHENMFWYRQDPGLGLRLIYFSYDVKMKEKGDIPEGYSVSREKKERFSLILESASTNQTSMYLCASSPPSGRAVYEQYFGPGTRLTVT.